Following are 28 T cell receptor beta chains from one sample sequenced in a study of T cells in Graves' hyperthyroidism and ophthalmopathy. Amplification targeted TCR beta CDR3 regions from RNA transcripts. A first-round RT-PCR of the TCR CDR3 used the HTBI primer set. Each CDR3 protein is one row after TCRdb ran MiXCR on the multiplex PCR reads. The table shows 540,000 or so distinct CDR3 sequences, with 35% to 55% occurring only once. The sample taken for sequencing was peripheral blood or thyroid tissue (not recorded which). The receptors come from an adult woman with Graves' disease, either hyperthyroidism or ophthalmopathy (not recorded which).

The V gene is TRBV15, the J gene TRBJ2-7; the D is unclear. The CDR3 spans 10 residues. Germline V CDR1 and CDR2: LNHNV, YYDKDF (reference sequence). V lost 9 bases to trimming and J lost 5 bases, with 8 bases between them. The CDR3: CATGFDEQYF. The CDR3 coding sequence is TGTGCCACAGGGTTCGACGAGCAGTACTTC.

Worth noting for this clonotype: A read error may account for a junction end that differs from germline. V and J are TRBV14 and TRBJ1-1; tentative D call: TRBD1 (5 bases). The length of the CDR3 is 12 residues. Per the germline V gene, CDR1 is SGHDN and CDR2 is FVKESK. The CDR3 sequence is CASSEDRAQAFF. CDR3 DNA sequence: TGTGCCAGCAGCGAAGACAGAGCGCAAGCTTTCTTT.

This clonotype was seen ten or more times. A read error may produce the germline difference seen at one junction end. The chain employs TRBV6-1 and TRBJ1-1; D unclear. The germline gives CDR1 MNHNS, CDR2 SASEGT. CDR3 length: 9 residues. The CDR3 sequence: CASSGHTLF. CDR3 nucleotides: TGTGCCAGCAGTGGACATACGCTCTTT.

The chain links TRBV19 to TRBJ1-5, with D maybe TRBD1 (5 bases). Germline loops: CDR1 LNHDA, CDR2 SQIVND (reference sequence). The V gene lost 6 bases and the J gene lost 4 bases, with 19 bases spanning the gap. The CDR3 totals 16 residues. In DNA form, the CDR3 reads TGTGCCAGTAGCCGTCTCAAGGGTGGGGGAAATCAGCCCCAGCATTTT. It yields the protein CASSRLKGGGNQPQHF.

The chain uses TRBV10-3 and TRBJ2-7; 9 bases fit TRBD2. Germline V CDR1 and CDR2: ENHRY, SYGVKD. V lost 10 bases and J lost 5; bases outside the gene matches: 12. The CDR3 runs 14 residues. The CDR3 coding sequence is TGTGCCAGCAGCGTAGGTAGCGGGGGCGACGAGCAGTACTTC. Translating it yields CASSVGSGGDEQYF.

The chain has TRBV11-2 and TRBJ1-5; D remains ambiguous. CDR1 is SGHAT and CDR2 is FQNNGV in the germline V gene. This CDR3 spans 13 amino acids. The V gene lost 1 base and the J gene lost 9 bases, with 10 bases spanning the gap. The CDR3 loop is CASSLVWVGPQHF. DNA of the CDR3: TGTGCCAGCAGCTTAGTCTGGGTGGGGCCCCAGCATTTT.

The CDR3 DNA reads as TGCAGTGCTCAACAGGGGGGGAACACTGAAGCTTTCTTT. Translating gives CSAQQGGNTEAFF. The rearrangement links TRBV20-1 to TRBJ1-1; 8 nucleotides agree with TRBD1. The V and J ends lost 5 bases and 1 base, in that order; junction bases with no gene match: 3. In germline, CDR1 is DFQATT, CDR2 SNEGSKA (reference sequence). CDR3 length equals 13 residues.

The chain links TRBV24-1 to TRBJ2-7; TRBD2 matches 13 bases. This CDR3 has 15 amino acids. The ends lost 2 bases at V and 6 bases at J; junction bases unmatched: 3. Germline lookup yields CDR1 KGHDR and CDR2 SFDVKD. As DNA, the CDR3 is TGTGCCACCAGTGATTCCCGGACTAGCGGGAGCGAGCAGTACTTC. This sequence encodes CATSDSRTSGSEQYF.

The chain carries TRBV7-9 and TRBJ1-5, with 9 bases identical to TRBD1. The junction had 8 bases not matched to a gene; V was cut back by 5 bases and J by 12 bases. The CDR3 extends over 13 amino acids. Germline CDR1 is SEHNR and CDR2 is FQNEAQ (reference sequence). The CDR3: CASSEGQGMVQHF. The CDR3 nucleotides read TGTGCCAGCAGCGAGGGACAGGGAATGGTCCAGCATTTT.

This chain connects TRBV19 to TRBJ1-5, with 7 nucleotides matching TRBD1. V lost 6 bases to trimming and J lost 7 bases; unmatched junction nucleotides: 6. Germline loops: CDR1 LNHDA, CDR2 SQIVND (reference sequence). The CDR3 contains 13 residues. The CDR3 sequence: CASSGTVGQPQHF. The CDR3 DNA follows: TGTGCCAGTAGCGGGACAGTAGGACAGCCCCAGCATTTT. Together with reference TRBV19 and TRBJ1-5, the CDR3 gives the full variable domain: DGGITQSPKYLFRKEGQNVTLSCEQNLNHDAMYWYRQDPGQGLRLIYYSQIVNDFQKGDIAEGYSVSREKKESFPLTVTSAQKNPTAFYLCASSGTVGQPQHFGDGTRLSIL.

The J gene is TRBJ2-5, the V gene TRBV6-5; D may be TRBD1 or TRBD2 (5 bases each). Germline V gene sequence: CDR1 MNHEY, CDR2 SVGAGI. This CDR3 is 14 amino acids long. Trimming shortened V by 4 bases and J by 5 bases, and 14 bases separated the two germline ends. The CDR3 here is CASSSRGVTETQYF. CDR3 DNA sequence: TGTGCCAGCAGTTCACGGGGCGTCACCGAGACCCAGTACTTC.

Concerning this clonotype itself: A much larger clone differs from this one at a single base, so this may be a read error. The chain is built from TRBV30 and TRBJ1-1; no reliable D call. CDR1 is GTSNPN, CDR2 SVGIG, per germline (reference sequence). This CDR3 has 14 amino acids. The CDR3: CGWSPYAGRTEAFF. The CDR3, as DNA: TGTGGCTGGAGTCCTTACGCGGGTCGTACTGAAGCTTTCTTT.

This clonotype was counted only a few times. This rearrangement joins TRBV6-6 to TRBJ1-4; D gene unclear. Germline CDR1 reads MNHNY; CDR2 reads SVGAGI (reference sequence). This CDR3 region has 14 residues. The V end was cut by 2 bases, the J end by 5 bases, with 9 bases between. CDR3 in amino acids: CASSYGRENEKLFF. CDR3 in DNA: TGTGCCAGCAGTTACGGACGGGAAAATGAAAAACTGTTTTTT.

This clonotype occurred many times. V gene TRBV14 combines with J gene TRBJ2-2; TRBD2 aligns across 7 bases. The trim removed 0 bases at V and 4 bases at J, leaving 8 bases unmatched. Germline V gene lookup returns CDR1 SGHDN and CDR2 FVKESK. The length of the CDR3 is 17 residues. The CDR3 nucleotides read TGTGCCAGCAGCCAAGAAATAGGGAGGGCGGCCACCGGGGAGCTGTTTTTT. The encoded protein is CASSQEIGRAATGELFF. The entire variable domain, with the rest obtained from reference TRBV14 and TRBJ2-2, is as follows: EAGVTQFPSHSVIEKGQTVTLRCDPISGHDNLYWYRRVMGKEIKFLLHFVKESKQDESGMPNNRFLAERTGGTYSTLKVQPAELEDSGVYFCASSQEIGRAATGELFFGEGSRLTVL.

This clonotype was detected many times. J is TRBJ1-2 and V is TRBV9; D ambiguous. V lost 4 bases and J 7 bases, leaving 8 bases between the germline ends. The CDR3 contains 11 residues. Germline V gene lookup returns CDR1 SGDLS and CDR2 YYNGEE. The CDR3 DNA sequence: TGTGCCAGCAGCTCCAGAGGTGGCTACACCTTC. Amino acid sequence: CASSSRGGYTF.

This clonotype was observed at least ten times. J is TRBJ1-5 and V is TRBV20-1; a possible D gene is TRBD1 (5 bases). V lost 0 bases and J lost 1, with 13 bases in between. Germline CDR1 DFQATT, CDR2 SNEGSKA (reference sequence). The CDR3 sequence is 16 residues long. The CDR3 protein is CSAREGAWDSNQPQHF. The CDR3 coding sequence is TGCAGTGCTAGAGAAGGAGCTTGGGACAGCAATCAGCCCCAGCATTTT.

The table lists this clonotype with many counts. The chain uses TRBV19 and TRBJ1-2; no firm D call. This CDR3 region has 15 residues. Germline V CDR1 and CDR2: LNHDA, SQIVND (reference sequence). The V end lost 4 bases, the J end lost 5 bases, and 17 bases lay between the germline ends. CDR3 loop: CASSNDYSDLYGYTF. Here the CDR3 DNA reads TGTGCCAGTAGTAACGACTACAGTGATCTTTATGGCTACACCTTC. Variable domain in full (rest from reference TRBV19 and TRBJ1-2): DGGITQSPKYLFRKEGQNVTLSCEQNLNHDAMYWYRQDPGQGLRLIYYSQIVNDFQKGDIAEGYSVSREKKESFPLTVTSAQKNPTAFYLCASSNDYSDLYGYTFGSGTRLTVV.

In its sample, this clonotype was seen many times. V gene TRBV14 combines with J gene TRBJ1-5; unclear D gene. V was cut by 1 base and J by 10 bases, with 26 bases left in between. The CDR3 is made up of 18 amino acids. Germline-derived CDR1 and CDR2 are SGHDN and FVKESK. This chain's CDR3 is CASSQVVWEQNGPGPQHF. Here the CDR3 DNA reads TGTGCCAGCAGCCAAGTGGTTTGGGAACAGAATGGGCCCGGCCCCCAGCATTTT.

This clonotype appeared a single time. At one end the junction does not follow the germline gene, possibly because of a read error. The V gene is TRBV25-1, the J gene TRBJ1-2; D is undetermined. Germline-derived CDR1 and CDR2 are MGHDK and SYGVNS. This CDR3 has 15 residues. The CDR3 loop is CACSALGWLRYGYTF. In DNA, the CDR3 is TGTGCCTGCAGTGCCTTGGGGTGGCTTCGCTATGGCTACACCTTC.

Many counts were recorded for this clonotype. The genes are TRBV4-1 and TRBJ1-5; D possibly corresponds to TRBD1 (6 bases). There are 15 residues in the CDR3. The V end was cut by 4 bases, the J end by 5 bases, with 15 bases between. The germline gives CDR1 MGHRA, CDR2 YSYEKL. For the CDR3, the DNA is TGCGCCAGCAGCCCCGAAAAGGGGGGGTATCAGCCCCAGCATTTT. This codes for CASSPEKGGYQPQHF.

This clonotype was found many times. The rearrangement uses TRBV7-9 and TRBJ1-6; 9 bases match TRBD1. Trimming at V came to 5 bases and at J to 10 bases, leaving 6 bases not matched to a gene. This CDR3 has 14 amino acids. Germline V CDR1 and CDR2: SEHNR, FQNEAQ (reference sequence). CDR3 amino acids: CASSPGQGQSPLHF. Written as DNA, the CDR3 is TGTGCCAGCAGCCCGGGACAGGGCCAATCACCCCTCCACTTT. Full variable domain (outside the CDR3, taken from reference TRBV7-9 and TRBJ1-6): DTGVSQNPRHKITKRGQNVTFRCDPISEHNRLYWYRQTLGQGPEFLTYFQNEAQLEKSRLLSDRFSAERPKGSFSTLEIQRTEQGDSAMYLCASSPGQGQSPLHFGNGTRLTVT.

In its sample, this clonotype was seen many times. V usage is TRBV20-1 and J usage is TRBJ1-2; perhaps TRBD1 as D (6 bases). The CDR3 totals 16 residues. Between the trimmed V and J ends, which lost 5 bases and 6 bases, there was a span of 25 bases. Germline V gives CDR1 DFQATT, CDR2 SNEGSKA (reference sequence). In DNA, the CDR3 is TGCAGTGCTCTCCGGGACATGGGACGGGGGATGGATGGCTACACCTTC. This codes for CSALRDMGRGMDGYTF.

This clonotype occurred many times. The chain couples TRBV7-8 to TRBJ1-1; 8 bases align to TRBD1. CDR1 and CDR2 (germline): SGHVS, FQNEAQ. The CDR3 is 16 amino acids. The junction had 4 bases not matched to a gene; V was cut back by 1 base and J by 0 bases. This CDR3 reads CASSLEGQGVNTEAFF. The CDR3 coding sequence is TGTGCCAGCAGCTTAGAAGGACAGGGTGTGAACACTGAAGCTTTCTTT. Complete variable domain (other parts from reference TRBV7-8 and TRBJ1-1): GAGVSQSPRYKVAKRGQDVALRCDPISGHVSLFWYQQALGQGPEFLTYFQNEAQLDKSGLPSDRFFAERPEGSVSTLKIQRTQQEDSAVYLCASSLEGQGVNTEAFFGQGTRLTVV.

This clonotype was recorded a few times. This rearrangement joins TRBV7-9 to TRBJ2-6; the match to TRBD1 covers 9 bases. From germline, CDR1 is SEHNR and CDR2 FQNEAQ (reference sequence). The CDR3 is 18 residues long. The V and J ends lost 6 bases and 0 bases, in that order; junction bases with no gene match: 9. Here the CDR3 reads CASRLLDRGYSGANVLTF. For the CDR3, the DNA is TGTGCCAGCAGGCTACTAGACAGGGGGTACTCTGGGGCCAACGTCCTGACTTTC. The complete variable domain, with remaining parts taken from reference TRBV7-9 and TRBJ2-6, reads DTGVSQNPRHKITKRGQNVTFRCDPISEHNRLYWYRQTLGQGPEFLTYFQNEAQLEKSRLLSDRFSAERPKGSFSTLEIQRTEQGDSAMYLCASRLLDRGYSGANVLTFGAGSRLTVL.

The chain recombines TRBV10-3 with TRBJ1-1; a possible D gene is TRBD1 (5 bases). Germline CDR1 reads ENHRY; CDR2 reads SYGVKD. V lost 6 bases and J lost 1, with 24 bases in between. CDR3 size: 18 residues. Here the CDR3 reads CAISPTGGSLWRNTEAFF. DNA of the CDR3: TGTGCCATCAGCCCCACTGGGGGATCACTCTGGAGGAACACTGAAGCTTTCTTT.

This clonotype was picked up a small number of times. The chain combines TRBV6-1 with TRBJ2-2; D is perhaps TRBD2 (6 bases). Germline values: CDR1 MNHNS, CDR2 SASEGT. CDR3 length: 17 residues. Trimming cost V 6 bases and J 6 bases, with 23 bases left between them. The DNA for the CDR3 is TGTGCCAGCAGCCTCTCGCCTTGGAGGTCGGGGGCCGGGGAGCTGTTTTTT. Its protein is CASSLSPWRSGAGELFF.

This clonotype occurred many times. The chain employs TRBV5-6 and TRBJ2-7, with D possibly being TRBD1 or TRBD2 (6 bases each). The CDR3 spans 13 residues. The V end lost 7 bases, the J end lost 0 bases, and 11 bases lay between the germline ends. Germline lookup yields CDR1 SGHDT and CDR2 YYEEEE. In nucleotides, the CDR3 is TGTGCCAGCGCGAGGGGGGTCTCCTACGAGCAGTACTTC. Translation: CASARGVSYEQYF.

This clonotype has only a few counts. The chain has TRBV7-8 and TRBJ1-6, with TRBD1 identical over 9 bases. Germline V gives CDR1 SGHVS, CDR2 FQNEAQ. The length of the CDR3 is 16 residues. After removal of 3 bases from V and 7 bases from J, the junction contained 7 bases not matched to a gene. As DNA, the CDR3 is TGTGCCAGCAGCTTGTCCGGGACAGGGACCAATTCACCCCTCCACTTT. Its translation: CASSLSGTGTNSPLHF.